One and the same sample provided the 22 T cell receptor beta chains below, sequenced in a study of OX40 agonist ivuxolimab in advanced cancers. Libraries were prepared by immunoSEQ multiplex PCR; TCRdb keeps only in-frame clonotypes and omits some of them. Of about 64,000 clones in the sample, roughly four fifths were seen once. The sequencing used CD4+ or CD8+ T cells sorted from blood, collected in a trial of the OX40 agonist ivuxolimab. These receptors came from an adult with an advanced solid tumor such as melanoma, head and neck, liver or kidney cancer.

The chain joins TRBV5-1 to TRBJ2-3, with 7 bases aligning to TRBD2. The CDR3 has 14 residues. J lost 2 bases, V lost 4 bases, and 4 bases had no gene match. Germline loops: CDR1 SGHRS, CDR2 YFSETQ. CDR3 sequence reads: CASSPGTNTDTQYF. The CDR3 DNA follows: TGCGCCAGCAGCCCAGGGACTAACACAGATACGCAGTATTTT.

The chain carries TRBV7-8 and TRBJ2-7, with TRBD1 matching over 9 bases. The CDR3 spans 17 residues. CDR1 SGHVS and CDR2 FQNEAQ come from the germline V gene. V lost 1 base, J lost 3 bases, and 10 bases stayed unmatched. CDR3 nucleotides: TGTGCCAGCAGCTTAGACCCCGGGACAGGGCTTAACTACGAGCAGTACTTC. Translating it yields CASSLDPGTGLNYEQYF.

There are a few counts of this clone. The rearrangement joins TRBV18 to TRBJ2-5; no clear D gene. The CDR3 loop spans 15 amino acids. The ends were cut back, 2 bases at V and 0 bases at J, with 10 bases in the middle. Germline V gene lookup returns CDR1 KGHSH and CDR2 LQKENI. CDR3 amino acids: CASSPNGGDQETQYF. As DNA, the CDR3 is TGTGCCAGCTCACCAAACGGTGGGGACCAAGAGACCCAGTACTTC.

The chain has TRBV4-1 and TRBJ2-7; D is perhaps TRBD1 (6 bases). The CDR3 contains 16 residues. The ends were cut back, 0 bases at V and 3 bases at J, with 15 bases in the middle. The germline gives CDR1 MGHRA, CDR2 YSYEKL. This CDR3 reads CASSQDPTGQIYEQYF. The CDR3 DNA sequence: TGCGCCAGCAGCCAAGATCCTACAGGGCAGATCTACGAGCAGTACTTC.

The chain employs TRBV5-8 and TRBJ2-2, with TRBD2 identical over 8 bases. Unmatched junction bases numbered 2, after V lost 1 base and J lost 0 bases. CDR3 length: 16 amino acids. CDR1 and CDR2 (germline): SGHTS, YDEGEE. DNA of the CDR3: TGTGCCAGCAGCTTGAGTAGCGGGGCGAACACCGGGGAGCTGTTTTTT. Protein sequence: CASSLSSGANTGELFF.

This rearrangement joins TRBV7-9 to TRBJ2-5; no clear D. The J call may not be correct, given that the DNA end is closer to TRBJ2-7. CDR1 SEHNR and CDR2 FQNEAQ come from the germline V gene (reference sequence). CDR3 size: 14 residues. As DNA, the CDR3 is TGTGCCAGCAGCCCGAGTCAAGGCAGTTACGAGCAGTACTTC. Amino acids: CASSPSQGSYEQYF.

CDR3 residues: CASSPPRGGDEKLFF. The CDR3 DNA is TGTGCCAGCAGCCCCCCGAGGGGGGGGGATGAAAAACTGTTTTTT. The V gene is TRBV6-6, the J gene TRBJ1-4; a possible D gene is TRBD1 (6 bases). In germline, CDR1 is MNHNY, CDR2 SVGAGI (reference sequence). The length of the CDR3 is 15 residues. The V end was cut by 6 bases, the J end by 6 bases, with 17 bases between.

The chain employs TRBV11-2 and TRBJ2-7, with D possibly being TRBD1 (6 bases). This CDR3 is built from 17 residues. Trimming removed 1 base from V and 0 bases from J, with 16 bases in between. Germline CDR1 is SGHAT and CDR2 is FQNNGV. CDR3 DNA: TGTGCCAGCAGCTTAGCACTCGGGCAGGGGTCCTCCTACGAGCAGTACTTC. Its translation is CASSLALGQGSSYEQYF.

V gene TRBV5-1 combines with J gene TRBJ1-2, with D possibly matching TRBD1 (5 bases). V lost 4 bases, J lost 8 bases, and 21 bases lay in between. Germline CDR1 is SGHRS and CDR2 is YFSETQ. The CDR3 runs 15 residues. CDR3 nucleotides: TGCGCCAGCAGCGCCTCCCCAGGGAGTCTAGAGGGCTACACCTTC. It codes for CASSASPGSLEGYTF.

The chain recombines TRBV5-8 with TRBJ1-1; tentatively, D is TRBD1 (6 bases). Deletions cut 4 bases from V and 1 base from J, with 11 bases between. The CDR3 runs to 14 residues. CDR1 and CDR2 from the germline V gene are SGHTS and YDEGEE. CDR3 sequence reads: CASSLWGRNTEAFF. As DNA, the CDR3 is TGTGCCAGCAGCCTATGGGGGCGGAACACTGAAGCTTTCTTT.

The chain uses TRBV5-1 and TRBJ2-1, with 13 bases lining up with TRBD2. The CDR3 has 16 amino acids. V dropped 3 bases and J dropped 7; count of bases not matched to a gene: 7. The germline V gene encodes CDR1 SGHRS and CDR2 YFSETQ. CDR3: CASSSEPGLAGNEQFF. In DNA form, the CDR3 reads TGCGCCAGCAGCTCCGAACCGGGACTAGCGGGAAATGAGCAGTTCTTC.

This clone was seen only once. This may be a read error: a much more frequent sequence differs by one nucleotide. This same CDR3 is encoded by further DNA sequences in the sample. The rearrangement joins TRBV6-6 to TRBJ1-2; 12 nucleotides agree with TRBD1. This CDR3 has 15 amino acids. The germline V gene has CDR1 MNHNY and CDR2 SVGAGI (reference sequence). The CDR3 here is CASSYMGQGARGYTF. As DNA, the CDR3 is TGTGCCAGCAGTTACATGGGACAGGGGGCGCGGGGCTATACCTTC.

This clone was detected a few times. The CDR3 DNA sequence: TGTGCCAGCAGCTCGCGATTTGGACAGGGATTAGCTTTCTTT. It translates to CASSSRFGQGLAFF. V and J are TRBV4-2 and TRBJ1-1; 8 nucleotides align to TRBD1. The CDR3 covers 14 residues. The V segment lost 5 bases and the J segment 10 bases; nucleotides outside the gene matches: 12. Germline V gene lookup returns CDR1 LGHNA and CDR2 YNFKEQ.

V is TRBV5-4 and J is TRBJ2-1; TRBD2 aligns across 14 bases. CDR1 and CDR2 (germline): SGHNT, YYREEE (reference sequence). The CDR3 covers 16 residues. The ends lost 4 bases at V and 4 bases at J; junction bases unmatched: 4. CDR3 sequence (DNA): TGTGCCAGCAGCCCAAGGACTAGCGGGAGGTACAATGAGCAGTTCTTC. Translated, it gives CASSPRTSGRYNEQFF.

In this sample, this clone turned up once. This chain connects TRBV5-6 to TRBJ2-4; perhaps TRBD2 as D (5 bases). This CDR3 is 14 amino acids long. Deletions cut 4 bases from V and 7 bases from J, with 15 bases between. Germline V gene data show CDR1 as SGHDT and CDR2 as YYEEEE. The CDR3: CASSPGGNVNIQYF. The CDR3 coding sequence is TGTGCCAGCAGCCCCGGAGGTAACGTGAACATTCAGTACTTC.

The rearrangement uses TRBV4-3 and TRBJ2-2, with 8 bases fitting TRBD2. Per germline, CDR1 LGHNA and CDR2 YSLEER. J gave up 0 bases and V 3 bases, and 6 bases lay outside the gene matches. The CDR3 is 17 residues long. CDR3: CASSQDRGGSNTGELFF. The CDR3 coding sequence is TGCGCCAGCAGCCAGGACCGGGGGGGATCGAACACCGGGGAGCTGTTTTTT.

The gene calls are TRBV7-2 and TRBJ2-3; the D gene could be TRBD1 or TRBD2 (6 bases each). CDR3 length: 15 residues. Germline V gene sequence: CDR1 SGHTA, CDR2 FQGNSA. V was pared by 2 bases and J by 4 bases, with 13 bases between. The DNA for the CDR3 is TGTGCCAGCAGCTTAACCGGGGGCGGCGCAGATACGCAGTATTTT. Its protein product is CASSLTGGGADTQYF.

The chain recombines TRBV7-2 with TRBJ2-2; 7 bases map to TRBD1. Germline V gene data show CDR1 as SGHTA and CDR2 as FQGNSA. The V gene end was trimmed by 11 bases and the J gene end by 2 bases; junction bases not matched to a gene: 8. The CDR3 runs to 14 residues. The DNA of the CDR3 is TGTGCCGGATCAAGACAGGGAAACACCGGGGAGCTGTTTTTT. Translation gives CAGSRQGNTGELFF.

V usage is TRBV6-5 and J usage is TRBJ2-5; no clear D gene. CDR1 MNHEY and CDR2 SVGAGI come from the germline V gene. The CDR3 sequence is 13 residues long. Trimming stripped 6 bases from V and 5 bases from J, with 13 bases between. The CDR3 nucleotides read TGTGCCAGCAGATTCGTCTCCCGGGAGACCCAGTACTTC. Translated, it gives CASRFVSRETQYF.

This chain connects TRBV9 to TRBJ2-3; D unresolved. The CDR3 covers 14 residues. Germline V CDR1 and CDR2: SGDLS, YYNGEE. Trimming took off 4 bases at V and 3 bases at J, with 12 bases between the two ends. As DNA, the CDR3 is TGTGCCAGCAGCCCAGCCCTACTGACAGATACGCAGTATTTT. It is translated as CASSPALLTDTQYF. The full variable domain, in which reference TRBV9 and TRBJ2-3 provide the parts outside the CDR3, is DSGVTQTPKHLITATGQRVTLRCSPRSGDLSVYWYQQSLDQGLQFLIQYYNGEERAKGNILERFSAQQFPDLHSELNLSSLELGDSALYFCASSPALLTDTQYFGPGTRLTVL.

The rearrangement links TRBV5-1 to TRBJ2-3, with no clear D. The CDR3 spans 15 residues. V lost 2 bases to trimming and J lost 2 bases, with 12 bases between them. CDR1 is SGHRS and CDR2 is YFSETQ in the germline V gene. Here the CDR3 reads CASSFGDTSTDTQYF. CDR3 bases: TGCGCCAGCAGCTTCGGCGACACCTCCACAGATACGCAGTATTTT.

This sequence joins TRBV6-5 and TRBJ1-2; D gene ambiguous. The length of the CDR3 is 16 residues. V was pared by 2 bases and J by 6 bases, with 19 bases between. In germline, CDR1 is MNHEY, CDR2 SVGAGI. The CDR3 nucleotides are TGTGCCAGCAGTTACACGGATGTTGCATCCTCGGATGGCTACACCTTC. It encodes CASSYTDVASSDGYTF.